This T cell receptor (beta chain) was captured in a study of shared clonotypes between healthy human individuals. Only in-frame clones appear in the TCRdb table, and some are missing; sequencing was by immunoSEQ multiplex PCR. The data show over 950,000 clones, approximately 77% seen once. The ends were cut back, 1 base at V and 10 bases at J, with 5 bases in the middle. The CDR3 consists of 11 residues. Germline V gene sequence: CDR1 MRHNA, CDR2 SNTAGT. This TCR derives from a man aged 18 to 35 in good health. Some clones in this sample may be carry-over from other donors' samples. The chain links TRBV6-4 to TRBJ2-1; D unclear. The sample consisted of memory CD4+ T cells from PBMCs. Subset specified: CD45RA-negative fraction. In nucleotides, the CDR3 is TGTGCCAGCAGTGACTATGGGGAGCAGTTCTTC. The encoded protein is CASSDYGEQFF.